This TCR beta chain was sequenced during a study of blood T cell repertoires in COVID-19. Profiling relied on immunoSEQ multiplex PCR, and the TCRdb table lists in-frame clones only, not all of them. The sample consists of 15,000 to 20,000 clones, around nine tenths of them appearing once. CDR3 length equals 13 residues. The V end lost 0 bases, the J end lost 6 bases, and 9 bases lay between the germline ends. Germline CDR1 reads SGHRS; CDR2 reads YFSETQ. The specimen was peripheral blood. The receptor's source is a human donor in a cohort sampled during active COVID-19. This chain connects TRBV5-1 to TRBJ1-1, with D possibly TRBD1 on 6 matching bases. The DNA for the CDR3 is TGCGCCAGCAGCTTGGAGGGGGGGCCTGAAGCTTTCTTT. Residues: CASSLEGGPEAFF.